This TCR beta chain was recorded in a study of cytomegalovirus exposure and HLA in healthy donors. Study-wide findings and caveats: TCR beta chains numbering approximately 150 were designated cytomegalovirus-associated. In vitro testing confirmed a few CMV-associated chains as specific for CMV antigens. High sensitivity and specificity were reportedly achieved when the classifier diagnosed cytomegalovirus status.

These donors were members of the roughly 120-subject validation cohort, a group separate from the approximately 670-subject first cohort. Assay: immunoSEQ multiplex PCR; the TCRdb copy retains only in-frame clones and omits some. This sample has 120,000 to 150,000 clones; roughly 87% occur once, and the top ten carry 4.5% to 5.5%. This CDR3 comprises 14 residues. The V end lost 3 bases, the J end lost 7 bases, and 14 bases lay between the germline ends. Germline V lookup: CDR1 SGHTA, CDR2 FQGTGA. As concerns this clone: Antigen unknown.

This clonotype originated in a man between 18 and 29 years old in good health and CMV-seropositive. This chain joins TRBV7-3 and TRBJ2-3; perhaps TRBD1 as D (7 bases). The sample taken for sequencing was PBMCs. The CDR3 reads CASSLVTGRNTQYF. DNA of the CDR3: TGTGCCAGCAGCTTGGTGACAGGGAGGAATACGCAGTATTTT.